This T cell receptor beta chain was sequenced for a study of early T cells in non-severe SARS-CoV-2 infection. About the research overall: Unsorted whole blood bulk RNA was sequenced, with unpaired chains. Whole-study findings and limits: Comparison of clonotypes with VDJdb favored anti-spike CD8 responses while missing private and CD4 specificities.

This clonotype was seen many times. Its antigen is not identified. V was clipped by 5 bases and J by 4 bases, with 12 bases between them. The CDR3 is 13 amino acids. The germline V gene encodes CDR1 ENHRY and CDR2 SYGVKD. Individual cDNA molecules received unique molecular identifiers during library preparation. TCRdb reprocessed the 5' RACE reads with MiXCR, giving one entry per CDR3 protein. The table includes 50,000 to 65,000 distinct CDR3 sequences, over 9% detected once. The sequence derives from an adult who was a healthcare worker with PCR-confirmed SARS-CoV-2 infection or an uninfected control (not recorded which). The sample in question was whole blood, obtained at baseline. This chain uses TRBV10-3 with TRBJ2-7; D may be TRBD1 (6 bases). The CDR3 DNA sequence: TGTGCCATCAGTACCTCAGGGGATTACGAGCAGTACTTC. Its protein is CAISTSGDYEQYF.